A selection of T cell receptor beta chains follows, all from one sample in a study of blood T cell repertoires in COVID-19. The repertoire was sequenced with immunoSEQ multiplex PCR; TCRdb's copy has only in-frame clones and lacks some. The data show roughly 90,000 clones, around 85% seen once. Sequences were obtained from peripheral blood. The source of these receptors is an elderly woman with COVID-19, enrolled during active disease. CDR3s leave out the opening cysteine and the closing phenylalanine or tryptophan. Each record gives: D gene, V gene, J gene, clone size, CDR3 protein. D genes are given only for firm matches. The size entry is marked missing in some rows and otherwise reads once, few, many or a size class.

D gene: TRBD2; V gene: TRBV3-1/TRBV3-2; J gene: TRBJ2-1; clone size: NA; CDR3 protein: ASSLSSGRASYNEQF
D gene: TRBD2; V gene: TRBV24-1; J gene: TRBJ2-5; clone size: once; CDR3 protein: ATSDRRTSGQETQY
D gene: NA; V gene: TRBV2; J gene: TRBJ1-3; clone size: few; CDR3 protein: ASRVRRGWGNTIY
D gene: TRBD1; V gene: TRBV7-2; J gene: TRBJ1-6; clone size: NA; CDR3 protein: ASSSGTVRSNSPLH
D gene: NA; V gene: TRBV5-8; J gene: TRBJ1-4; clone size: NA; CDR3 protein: ASSSRGNRKLF
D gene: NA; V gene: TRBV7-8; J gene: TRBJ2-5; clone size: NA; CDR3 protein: ASSSRPGTVAQETQY
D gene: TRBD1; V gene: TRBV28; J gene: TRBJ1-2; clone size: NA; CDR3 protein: ASTLSGTGGELYGYT
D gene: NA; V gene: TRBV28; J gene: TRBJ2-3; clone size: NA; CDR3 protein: ASRPPLADSTDTQY
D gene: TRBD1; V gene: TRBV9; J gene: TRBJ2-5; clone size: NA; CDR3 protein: ASSDGWDRGLETQY
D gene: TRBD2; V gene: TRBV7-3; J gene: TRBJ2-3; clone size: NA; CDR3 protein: ASSQALGLAGITDTQY
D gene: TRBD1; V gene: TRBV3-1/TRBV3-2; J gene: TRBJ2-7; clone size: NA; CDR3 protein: ASSQKTTGAHYEQY
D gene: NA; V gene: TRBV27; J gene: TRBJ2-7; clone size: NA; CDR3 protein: ASSQLDSSYEQY
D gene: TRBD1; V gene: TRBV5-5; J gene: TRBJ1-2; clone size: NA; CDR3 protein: ASSLGQAGYT
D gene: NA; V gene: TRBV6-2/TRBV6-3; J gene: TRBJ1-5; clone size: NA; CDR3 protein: ASSYTTPYQPQH
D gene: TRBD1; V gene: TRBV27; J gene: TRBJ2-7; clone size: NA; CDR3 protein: ASSYGQGASEQY
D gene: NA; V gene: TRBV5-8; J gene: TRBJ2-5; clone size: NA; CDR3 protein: ASSLWRVRETQY
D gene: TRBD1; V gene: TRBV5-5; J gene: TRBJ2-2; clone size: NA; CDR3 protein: ASSPRQGGTGELF
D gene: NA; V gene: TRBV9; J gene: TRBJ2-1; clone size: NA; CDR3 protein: ASSVAAGSSYNEQF
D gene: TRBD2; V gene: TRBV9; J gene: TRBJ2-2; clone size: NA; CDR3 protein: ASSVAAGGGTGELF
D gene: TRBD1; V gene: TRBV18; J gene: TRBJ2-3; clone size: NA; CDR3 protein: ASSPRTGEADTQY
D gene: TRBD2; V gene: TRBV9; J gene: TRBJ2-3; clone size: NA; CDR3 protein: ASSLLGLAGGPNTQY
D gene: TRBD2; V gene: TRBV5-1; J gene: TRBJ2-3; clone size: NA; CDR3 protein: ASSLELAGGTLTDTQY
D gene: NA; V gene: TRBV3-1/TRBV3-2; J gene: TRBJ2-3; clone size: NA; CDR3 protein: ASSQERGYWTDLTDTQY
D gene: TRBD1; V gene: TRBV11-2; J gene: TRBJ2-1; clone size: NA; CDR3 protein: ASSSQGAGSYNEQF
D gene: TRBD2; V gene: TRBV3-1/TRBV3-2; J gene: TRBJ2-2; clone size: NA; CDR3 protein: ASSLLAGAWGELF
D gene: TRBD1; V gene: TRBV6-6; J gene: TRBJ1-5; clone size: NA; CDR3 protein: ASKGPGQGGNQPQH
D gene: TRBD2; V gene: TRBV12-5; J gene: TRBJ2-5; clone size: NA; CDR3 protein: ASGLAGAETQY
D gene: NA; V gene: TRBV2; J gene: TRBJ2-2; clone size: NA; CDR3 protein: ASGRIAGELF
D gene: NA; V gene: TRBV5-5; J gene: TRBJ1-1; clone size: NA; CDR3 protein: ASSLVLRDTEAF
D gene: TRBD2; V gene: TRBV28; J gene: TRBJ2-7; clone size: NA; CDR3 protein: ASSLYLAGDYEQY
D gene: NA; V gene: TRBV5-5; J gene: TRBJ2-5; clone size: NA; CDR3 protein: ASSLAGVGETQY
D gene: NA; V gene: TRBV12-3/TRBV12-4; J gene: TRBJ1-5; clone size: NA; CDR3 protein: APYRNNQPQH
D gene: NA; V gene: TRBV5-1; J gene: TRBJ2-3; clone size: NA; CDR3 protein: ASSLEPTDTQY
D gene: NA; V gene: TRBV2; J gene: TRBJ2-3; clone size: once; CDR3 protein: ASKLDGDTQY
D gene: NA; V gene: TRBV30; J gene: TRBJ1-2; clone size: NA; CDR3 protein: AWSVQGLYGYT
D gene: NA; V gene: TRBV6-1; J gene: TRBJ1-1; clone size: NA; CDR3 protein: ASSEYRVTEAF
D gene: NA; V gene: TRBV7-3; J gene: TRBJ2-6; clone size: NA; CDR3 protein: ASSIQSSGANVLT
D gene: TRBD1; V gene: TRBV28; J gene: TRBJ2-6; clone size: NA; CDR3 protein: ASSLGQGWANVLT
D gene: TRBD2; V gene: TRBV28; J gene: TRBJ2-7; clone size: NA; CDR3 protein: AISPSGGRVNEQY
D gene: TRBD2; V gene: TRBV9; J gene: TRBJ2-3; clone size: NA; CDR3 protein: ASSGLAGTDTQY
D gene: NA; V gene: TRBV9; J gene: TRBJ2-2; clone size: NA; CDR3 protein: ASSAYGGELF
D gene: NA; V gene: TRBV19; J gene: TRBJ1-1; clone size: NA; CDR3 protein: ASSPPGLLNTEAF
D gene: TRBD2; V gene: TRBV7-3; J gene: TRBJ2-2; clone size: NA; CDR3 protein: ASSSGLVPGELF
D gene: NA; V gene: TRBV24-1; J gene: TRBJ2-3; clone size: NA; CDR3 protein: ATSDLTRGTDTQY
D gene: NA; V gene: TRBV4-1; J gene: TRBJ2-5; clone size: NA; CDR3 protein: ASSQDSAGGQETQY
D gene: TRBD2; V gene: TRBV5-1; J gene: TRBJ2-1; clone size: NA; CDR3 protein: ASSVPSGRRNEQF
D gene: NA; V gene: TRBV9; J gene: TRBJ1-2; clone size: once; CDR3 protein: ASSVGAGRKYGYT
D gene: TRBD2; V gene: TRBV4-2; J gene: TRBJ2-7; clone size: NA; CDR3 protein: ASSQGLAGGPLGYEQY
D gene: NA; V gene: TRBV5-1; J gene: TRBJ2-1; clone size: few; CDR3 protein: ASSLGQGYNEQF
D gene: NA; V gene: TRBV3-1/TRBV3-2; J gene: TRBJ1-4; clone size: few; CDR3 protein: ASSLLGGDEKLF
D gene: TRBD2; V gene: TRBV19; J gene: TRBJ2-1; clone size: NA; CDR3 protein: ARIAGGLGEQF
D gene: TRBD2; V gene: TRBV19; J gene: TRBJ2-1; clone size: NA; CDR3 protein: ASSIATSGLNEQF
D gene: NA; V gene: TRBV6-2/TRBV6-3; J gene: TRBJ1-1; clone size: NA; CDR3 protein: ASSYNPETEAF
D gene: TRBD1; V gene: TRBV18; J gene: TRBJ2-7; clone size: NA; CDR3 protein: ASSENRGLNEQY
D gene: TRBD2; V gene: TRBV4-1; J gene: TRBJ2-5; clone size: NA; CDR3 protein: ASSQDRIAGGGETQY
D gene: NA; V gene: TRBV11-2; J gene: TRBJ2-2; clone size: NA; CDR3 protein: ASSEDRWNTGELF